These 7 T cell receptor beta chains came from one sample sequenced in a study of control samples from healthy donors and cancer patients. The protocol was immunoSEQ multiplex PCR, while the TCRdb copy is restricted to in-frame clones and leaves out a portion. The sample contains more than 120,000 clones, 75% to 95% of which appear only once. The sequenced sample consisted of blood. Receptors were obtained from a man aged 25-40 years in good health.

CDR3 residues: CASSLDKGRNTEAFF. The CDR3 nucleotides are TGTGCCAGCAGCTTGGATAAGGGGAGGAATACTGAAGCTTTCTTT. The J gene is TRBJ1-1, the V gene TRBV5-4; tentatively, D is TRBD1 (5 bases). CDR3 length: 15 amino acids. Germline V lookup: CDR1 SGHNT, CDR2 YYREEE (reference sequence). V lost 0 bases to trimming and J lost 5 bases, with 14 bases between them.

In its sample, this clone was seen once. The chain couples TRBV6-5 to TRBJ2-7, with 7 bases fitting TRBD1. The CDR3 consists of 13 residues. The germline V gene has CDR1 MNHEY and CDR2 SVGAGI. The V segment lost 5 bases and the J segment 3 bases; nucleotides outside the gene matches: 4. The CDR3 spells CASSPTGLYEQYF. The CDR3, as DNA: TGTGCCAGCAGTCCGACAGGGCTCTACGAGCAGTACTTC.

The chain uses TRBV5-5 and TRBJ1-2; 7 nucleotides align to TRBD1. The CDR3 sequence is 14 residues long. The J segment lost 4 bases and the V segment lost 0 bases, leaving 3 bases of the junction unmatched. Germline V gives CDR1 SGHKS, CDR2 YYEKEE (reference sequence). The CDR3 coding sequence is TGTGCCAGCAGCTTGGAGGGACAGCCCTATGGCTACACCTTC. It specifies CASSLEGQPYGYTF.

The rearrangement links TRBV9 to TRBJ1-3; 7 bases agree with TRBD1. Germline trimming cut 3 bases from V and 2 bases from J; bases unmatched to any gene: 5. Per the germline V gene, CDR1 is SGDLS and CDR2 is YYNGEE. The CDR3 spans 15 residues. The CDR3 nucleotides are TGTGCCAGCAGCGAAGACAGGGTGGCTGGAAACACCATATATTTT. Protein: CASSEDRVAGNTIYF.

This chain uses TRBV27 with TRBJ1-2, with 7 bases identical to TRBD1. This CDR3 comprises 13 residues. Germline CDR1 MNHEY, CDR2 SMNVEV (reference sequence). Trimming cost V 5 bases and J 4 bases; bases outside gene matches: 4. The CDR3 bases are TGTGCCAGCAGTGTGGGACAGAGCTATGGCTACACCTTC. Amino acid sequence: CASSVGQSYGYTF.

This rearrangement joins TRBV4-1 to TRBJ2-7; D gene unclear. The CDR3 has 16 residues. CDR1 is MGHRA and CDR2 is YSYEKL in the germline V gene. V shed 6 bases and J shed 0 bases, with 18 bases lying between them. CDR3: CASRLLRAVVSYEQYF. The CDR3 nucleotides read TGCGCCAGCAGACTCCTCCGGGCAGTGGTCTCCTACGAGCAGTACTTC.

The genes are TRBV30 and TRBJ1-2; perhaps TRBD1 as D (5 bases). Germline CDR1 is GTSNPN and CDR2 is SVGIG (reference sequence). V lost 3 bases, J lost 8 bases, and 10 bases lay in between. The CDR3 is 11 amino acids. The CDR3 here is CAWRQGEGYTF. The DNA for the CDR3 is TGTGCCTGGAGGCAGGGCGAGGGCTACACCTTC.